The rows below give T cell receptor beta chains drawn from one sample of a study of OX40 agonist ivuxolimab in advanced cancers. Measured with immunoSEQ multiplex PCR; TCRdb has only the in-frame clones, and not every one. This sample has 55,000 to 80,000 clones, with 85% to 90% found just once. The sample was CD4+ or CD8+ T cells sorted from blood, taken in a trial of the OX40 agonist ivuxolimab. The receptors originated from an adult with an advanced solid tumor such as melanoma, head and neck, liver or kidney cancer. CDR3s include the opening cysteine and the closing phenylalanine or tryptophan. The order of the fields is clone size, J gene, D gene, V gene, CDR3 protein, CDR3 DNA. A D gene is named only where the DNA matches it firmly. Not every row has a clone size; where given, it reads once, few, many or a size class.

>NA|TRBJ2-1|TRBD2|TRBV5-1
CASSLVQGGYNEQFF
TGCGCCAGCAGCTTGGTCCAGGGAGGGTACAATGAGCAGTTCTTC
>NA|TRBJ1-5|NA|TRBV7-3
CASSLSQGQPQHF
TGTGCCAGCAGCTTAAGTCAGGGTCAGCCCCAGCATTTT
>NA|TRBJ1-2|NA|TRBV30
CAWRAEFGGYTF
TGTGCCTGGAGGGCGGAATTCGGAGGCTACACCTTC
>NA|TRBJ2-1|NA|TRBV29-1
CSVEDGAGVNEQFF
TGCAGCGTTGAAGATGGCGCAGGGGTCAATGAGCAGTTCTTC
>few|TRBJ2-7|NA|TRBV27
CASSPSGRGYEQYF
TGTGCCAGCAGTCCGTCGGGACGCGGATACGAGCAGTACTTC
>NA|TRBJ2-5|NA|TRBV25-1
CASSGQHGETQYF
TGTGCCAGCAGTGGGCAGCACGGAGAGACCCAGTACTTC
>once|TRBJ2-2|NA|TRBV6-5
CASSYTWEVDTGELFF
TGTGCCAGCAGTTATACTTGGGAGGTGGACACCGGGGAGCTGTTTTTT
>NA|TRBJ2-3|TRBD2|TRBV28
CASSLSARGLALDTDTQYF
TGTGCCAGCAGTTTATCGGCAAGGGGACTAGCGCTCGACACAGATACGCAGTATTTT
>NA|TRBJ2-1|NA|TRBV7-9
CASSPAQRENEQFF
TGTGCCAGCAGCCCTGCCCAACGGGAGAATGAGCAGTTCTTC
>NA|TRBJ2-1|TRBD1|TRBV29-1
CSVSRDRGLDNEQFF
TGCAGCGTATCCCGGGACAGGGGGCTAGACAATGAGCAGTTCTTC
>once|TRBJ2-7|TRBD1|TRBV5-1
CASSFSQGAIYEQYF
TGCGCCAGCAGCTTCTCACAGGGGGCGATCTACGAGCAGTACTTC
>NA|TRBJ2-3|TRBD2|TRBV25-1
CASSTLAGASRTDTQYF
TGTGCCAGCAGTACCCTAGCGGGGGCTTCGCGCACAGATACGCAGTATTTT
>few|TRBJ2-7|NA|TRBV29-1
CSVVGRSYEQYF
TGCAGCGTTGTTGGGAGAAGCTACGAGCAGTACTTC
>NA|TRBJ2-7|TRBD2|TRBV27
CASSPRLSGLANYEQYF
TGTGCCAGCAGTCCCAGGTTATCGGGACTAGCAAACTACGAGCAGTACTTC
>NA|TRBJ2-3|NA|TRBV6-5
CASSYGKGRVTDTQYF
TGTGCCAGCAGTTACGGGAAGGGTAGGGTGACAGATACGCAGTATTTT
>NA|TRBJ1-1|NA|TRBV7-8
CASSPRTVNTEAFF
TGTGCCAGCAGCCCAAGGACAGTTAACACTGAAGCTTTCTTT